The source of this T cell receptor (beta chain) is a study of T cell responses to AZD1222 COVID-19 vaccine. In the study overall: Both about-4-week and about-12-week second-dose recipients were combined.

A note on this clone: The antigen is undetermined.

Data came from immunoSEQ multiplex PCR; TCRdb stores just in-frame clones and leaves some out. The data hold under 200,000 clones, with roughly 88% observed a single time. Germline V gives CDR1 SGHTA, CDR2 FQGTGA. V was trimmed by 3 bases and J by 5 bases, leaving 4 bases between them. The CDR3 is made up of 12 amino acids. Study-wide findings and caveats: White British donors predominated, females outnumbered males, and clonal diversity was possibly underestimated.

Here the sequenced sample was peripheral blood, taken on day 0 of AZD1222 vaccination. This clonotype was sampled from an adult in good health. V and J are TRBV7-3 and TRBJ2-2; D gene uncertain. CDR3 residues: CASSFSTGELFF. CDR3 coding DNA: TGTGCCAGCAGCTTCTCTACCGGGGAGCTGTTTTTT.